This TCR beta chain was observed in a study of memory CD4+ T cells and cytomegalovirus serostatus. Study-wide results and limits: About 40% of the roughly 150 known CMV-associated TCRbeta sequences appeared in CD4+ memory. CMV serostatus prediction reached median AUC 0.95, or 0.91 with US-trained model.

Notes on this clone: Its specificity is not known.

The CDR3 length is 17 residues. With V trimmed by 0 bases and J by 0 bases, 11 bases remained unmatched. The germline V gene has CDR1 SQVTM and CDR2 ANQGSEA. Single viable CD3+CD4+CD8-CD45RO+ cells were sorted as the memory CD4+ T cells. How the authors handled the data: After removing out-of-frame reads, 2 million to 2.5 million distinct TCRbeta sequences remained. Sequencing was performed with immunoSEQ multiplex PCR; in TCRdb, only in-frame clones are kept and a portion is missing. V and J calls and clone size come straight from that table; D and trimming were deduced from the DNA. This sample has under 100,000 clones, with 80% found just once.

The chain joins TRBV29-1 to TRBJ2-7, with 7 bases fitting TRBD2. The sequence was obtained from an adult in good health and CMV-seronegative. The sample was memory CD4+ T cells from blood. CDR3 sequence: CSVEDLRGGASSYEQYF. CDR3 nucleotide sequence: TGCAGCGTTGAAGATCTTCGGGGAGGGGCTAGCTCCTACGAGCAGTACTTC.